These T cell receptor beta chains were read from a single sample in a study of blood T cells in healthy people across ages. TCRdb passed the 5' RACE reads through MiXCR, listing each CDR3 protein once. This sample yields about 540,000 distinct CDR3 sequences, of which around 24% are seen a single time; roughly 10% belongs to the top ten. The same data also contributed to another study, on T cells of mothers and their children.

Sequenced material: blood. The source of these receptors is a boy between 5 and 17 years old in good health. Both conserved end residues are part of each CDR3. The D gene is left open where the match is weak. Part of the rows lack a size; the others show once, few, many or a class for expanded clones.

D: TRBD1; J: TRBJ2-7; size: few; V: TRBV12-3/TRBV12-4; DNA: TGTGCCAGCACCTGGGACAGGGGGCGCAACAAGCAGTACTTC; CDR3: CASTWDRGRNKQYF
D: .; J: TRBJ1-4; size: .; V: TRBV10-3; DNA: TGTGCCATCAGTGAGTCGCCAGAGGGAAAACTGTTTTTT; CDR3: CAISESPEGKLFF
D: .; J: TRBJ2-7; size: .; V: TRBV7-9; DNA: TGTGCCAGCAGCTCTACCTCGTGGGCAGAATCGGGCTACGAGCAGTACTTC; CDR3: CASSSTSWAESGYEQYF
D: .; J: TRBJ1-4; size: many; V: TRBV5-1; DNA: TGCGCCAGCAGCTTGAATGGTATAGGGGCTAATGAAAAACTGTTTTTT; CDR3: CASSLNGIGANEKLFF
D: .; J: TRBJ2-5; size: .; V: TRBV4-3; DNA: TGCGCCAGCAGCCAACGCAGGAGGGCAGTATACCTCCAAGAGACCCAGTACTTC; CDR3: CASSQRRRAVYLQETQYF
D: .; J: TRBJ1-4; size: .; V: TRBV5-1; DNA: TGCGCCAGCAGCTGGGGCCCGCAGGGGTCGGTAACTAATGAAAAACTGTTTTTT; CDR3: CASSWGPQGSVTNEKLFF
D: .; J: TRBJ1-4; size: .; V: TRBV30; DNA: TGTGCCTGGAGTGTACAAAATCGGCAAACTAATGAAAAACTGTTTTTT; CDR3: CAWSVQNRQTNEKLFF
D: .; J: TRBJ2-1; size: few; V: TRBV20-1; DNA: TGCAGTGCTAGAGACACCCGGGGGGCATCCTACAATGAGCAGTTCTTC; CDR3: CSARDTRGASYNEQFF
D: .; J: TRBJ2-7; size: few; V: TRBV7-8; DNA: TGTGCCAGCAGTCTTACTGGGGAGGGGGCGTCCGAGCAGTACTTC; CDR3: CASSLTGEGASEQYF
D: .; J: TRBJ1-6; size: .; V: TRBV12-3/TRBV12-4; DNA: TGTGCCAGCAAACTGAGTCAGGGGCGTAATTCACCCCTCCACTTT; CDR3: CASKLSQGRNSPLHF
D: .; J: TRBJ2-5; size: .; V: TRBV2; DNA: TGTGCCAGCAGCTTCCGACAGAGCCTCCAAGAGACCCAGTACTTC; CDR3: CASSFRQSLQETQYF
D: .; J: TRBJ2-7; size: few; V: TRBV20-1; DNA: TGCTGTGCTAGAGCACGGGACATCTTGAACGAGCAGTACTTC; CDR3: CCARARDILNEQYF
D: .; J: TRBJ2-7; size: .; V: TRBV20-1; DNA: TGCAGTGCTTGGTGGGGGGCGATATACGAGCAGTACTTC; CDR3: CSAWWGAIYEQYF
D: .; J: TRBJ2-7; size: many; V: TRBV7-2; DNA: TGTGCCAGCAGCCAAAGGCGTAGCTCCTACGAGCAGTACTTC; CDR3: CASSQRRSSYEQYF
D: .; J: TRBJ1-1; size: few; V: TRBV15; DNA: TGTGCCACCAGCAGAGATCAGTTGGGGCAGCCGAACACTGAAGCTTTCTTT; CDR3: CATSRDQLGQPNTEAFF
D: .; J: TRBJ1-2; size: .; V: TRBV12-3/TRBV12-4; DNA: TGTGCCAGCAGTTTTTTCCCCGTGGGGGTTGGCTACACCTTC; CDR3: CASSFFPVGVGYTF
D: TRBD2; J: TRBJ2-1; size: .; V: TRBV7-3; DNA: TGTGCCAGCAGCCCGAACCGACTAGCGGGAGGTTACAATGAGCAGTTCTTC; CDR3: CASSPNRLAGGYNEQFF
D: TRBD2; J: TRBJ2-1; size: few; V: TRBV9; DNA: TGTGCCAGCAGAGGGACTAGCGGGGGGAATTTAGGTGAGCAGTTCTTC; CDR3: CASRGTSGGNLGEQFF
D: .; J: TRBJ1-6; size: few; V: TRBV28; DNA: TGTGCCGGGAGTCGCTCCTATAATTCACCCCTCCACTTT; CDR3: CAGSRSYNSPLHF
D: .; J: TRBJ2-7; size: .; V: TRBV28; DNA: TGTGCCAGCAGTTTATGGACCATTCTTCATTACGAGCAGTACTTC; CDR3: CASSLWTILHYEQYF
D: .; J: TRBJ2-7; size: few; V: TRBV27; DNA: TGTGCCAGCCACAGTACTGGGGCAGGCGAGCAGTACTTC; CDR3: CASHSTGAGEQYF
D: .; J: TRBJ2-7; size: once; V: TRBV6-1; DNA: TGTGCCAGCAGACAACGGACAGATAATATCTACGAGCAGTACTTC; CDR3: CASRQRTDNIYEQYF
D: .; J: TRBJ2-3; size: few; V: TRBV29-1; DNA: TGCAGCGTGGCGACAGGTCCCCGCACAGATACGCAGTATTTT; CDR3: CSVATGPRTDTQYF
D: TRBD2; J: TRBJ2-1; size: few; V: TRBV2; DNA: TGTGCCAGCAGTGAGAGTGGGGGACTAGCGCGGTACAATGGGCAGTTCTTC; CDR3: CASSESGGLARYNGQFF
D: TRBD1; J: TRBJ1-6; size: .; V: TRBV6-2/TRBV6-3; DNA: TGTGCCAGCAGCCCTCCGGGACAGGGACGGTCACCCCTCCACTTT; CDR3: CASSPPGQGRSPLHF
D: .; J: TRBJ1-4; size: .; V: TRBV6-2/TRBV6-3; DNA: TGTGCCAGCAGTTCGATAAGGGCAGCAACTAATGAAAAACTGTTTTTT; CDR3: CASSSIRAATNEKLFF
D: .; J: TRBJ2-1; size: .; V: TRBV6-1; DNA: TGTGCCAGCAGTGCGCAGGGCTACAATGAGCAGTTCTTC; CDR3: CASSAQGYNEQFF
D: TRBD2; J: TRBJ2-1; size: few; V: TRBV15; DNA: TGTGCCACCAGCAGAGATGGTCCGGGACTAGCAATCTATGAGCAGTTCTTC; CDR3: CATSRDGPGLAIYEQFF
D: .; J: TRBJ2-4; size: few; V: TRBV9; DNA: TGTGCCAGCAGCGTAGACAGGGCTGGAAACATTCAGTACTTC; CDR3: CASSVDRAGNIQYF
D: .; J: TRBJ2-2; size: .; V: TRBV14; DNA: TGTGCCAGCAGCCAATGGTCCGGGGAGCTGTTTTTT; CDR3: CASSQWSGELFF
D: .; J: TRBJ2-5; size: .; V: TRBV20-1; DNA: TGCAGTGCTAGAGTTCCCGACCAGACCCAGTACTTC; CDR3: CSARVPDQTQYF
D: .; J: TRBJ1-1; size: .; V: TRBV12-3/TRBV12-4; DNA: TGTGCCAGCAGCCGAGACAGTCTGAACACTGAAGCTTTCTTT; CDR3: CASSRDSLNTEAFF
D: .; J: TRBJ2-3; size: .; V: TRBV29-1; DNA: TGCAGCGTTCCCGGGCCCCCCACAGATACGCAGTATTTT; CDR3: CSVPGPPTDTQYF
D: .; J: TRBJ2-1; size: .; V: TRBV11-2; DNA: TGTGCCAGCAGCACGCTAGGCATTGGCGCCTACAATGAGCAGTTCTTC; CDR3: CASSTLGIGAYNEQFF
D: .; J: TRBJ1-1; size: many; V: TRBV11-1; DNA: TGTGCCAGCAGCCACTACAGAGATGAAGCTTTCTTT; CDR3: CASSHYRDEAFF
D: .; J: TRBJ2-2; size: .; V: TRBV4-3; DNA: TGCGCCAGCAGCCAAAGTCGGGGTAACACCGGGGAGCTGTTTTTT; CDR3: CASSQSRGNTGELFF
D: .; J: TRBJ2-6; size: many; V: TRBV29-1; DNA: TGCAGCGCTGATGGGGGGGCCAACGTCCTGACTTTC; CDR3: CSADGGANVLTF
D: .; J: TRBJ2-7; size: .; V: TRBV20-1; DNA: TGCAGTGCCCCCCTGGGGGGACCCTCCTACGAGCAGTACTTC; CDR3: CSAPLGGPSYEQYF
D: TRBD1; J: TRBJ1-1; size: .; V: TRBV5-1; DNA: TGCGCCAGCAACTTGGAGGGACAGGGTTTGACCATGAACACTGAAGCTTTCTTT; CDR3: CASNLEGQGLTMNTEAFF
D: .; J: TRBJ1-4; size: .; V: TRBV4-3; DNA: TGCGCCAGCAGCCAAGAAGTCACTGCAACTAATGAAGAACTGTTTTTT; CDR3: CASSQEVTATNEELFF
D: .; J: TRBJ2-4; size: few; V: TRBV4-1; DNA: TGCGCCAGCAGCCAAGGTACTGGGCCCAAAAACATTCAGTACTTC; CDR3: CASSQGTGPKNIQYF
D: .; J: TRBJ1-5; size: few; V: TRBV20-1; DNA: TGCAGTGCTTGGCGGCGAACCAGCAATCAGCCCCAGCATTTT; CDR3: CSAWRRTSNQPQHF
D: TRBD2; J: TRBJ2-1; size: .; V: TRBV3-1; DNA: TGTGCCAGCAGCCAACCTAGCGGGAGGCTCAATGAGCAGTTCTTC; CDR3: CASSQPSGRLNEQFF
D: TRBD2; J: TRBJ2-1; size: .; V: TRBV27; DNA: TGTGCCAGCAGTTTAGGTAGCGGGGGGATCAATGAGCAGTTCTTC; CDR3: CASSLGSGGINEQFF
D: TRBD2; J: TRBJ2-3; size: few; V: TRBV10-3; DNA: TGTGCCATCAGTGAGGCTAGCGGGAGCGCAGATACGCAGTATTTT; CDR3: CAISEASGSADTQYF
D: .; J: TRBJ1-2; size: few; V: TRBV6-5; DNA: TGTGCCAGCAGTTACTCGCTGGACAGCCCCTATGGCTACACCTTC; CDR3: CASSYSLDSPYGYTF
D: TRBD1; J: TRBJ1-1; size: few; V: TRBV7-2; DNA: TGTGCCAGCAGCTACAGGGGCGGCACTGAAGCTTTCTTT; CDR3: CASSYRGGTEAFF
D: TRBD2; J: TRBJ2-3; size: .; V: TRBV5-1; DNA: TGCGCCAGCACCCCCGGGAGGGGTGGCACAGATACGCAGTATTTT; CDR3: CASTPGRGGTDTQYF
D: .; J: TRBJ2-2; size: .; V: TRBV15; DNA: TGTGCCACCAGGTCCCGAGATCTGGGGCAGGGGGGCACCGGGGAGCTGTTTTTT; CDR3: CATRSRDLGQGGTGELFF
D: .; J: TRBJ2-3; size: .; V: TRBV7-2; DNA: TGTGCCAGCAGCTTTGGGGGCAGGGCCACAGATACGCAGTATTTT; CDR3: CASSFGGRATDTQYF
D: TRBD2; J: TRBJ2-4; size: few; V: TRBV4-3; DNA: TGCGCCAGCAGCCAAGATCGGGCTAGCGGAGCCAAAAACATTCAGTACTTC; CDR3: CASSQDRASGAKNIQYF
D: .; J: TRBJ1-1; size: many; V: TRBV7-2; DNA: TGTGCCAGCAGCCCCGTTCCGGGCGAAGCTTTCTTT; CDR3: CASSPVPGEAFF
D: .; J: TRBJ2-5; size: .; V: TRBV29-1; DNA: TGCAGCGTTGCAGGGGGGGGGAAAGAGACCCAGTACTTC; CDR3: CSVAGGGKETQYF
D: .; J: TRBJ2-1; size: .; V: TRBV21-1; DNA: TGTGCCAGCAGCCCCCAGGACCTTAATAATGAGCAGTTCTTC; CDR3: CASSPQDLNNEQFF
D: .; J: TRBJ1-5; size: .; V: TRBV28; DNA: TGTGCCAGCAGCCCATTCACAGTCGGATATGGCAATCAGCCCCAGCATTTT; CDR3: CASSPFTVGYGNQPQHF
D: .; J: TRBJ1-4; size: .; V: TRBV29-1; DNA: TGCAGCGTGGGGATAGCAGGGTCGCGCGGTGAAAAACTGTTTTTT; CDR3: CSVGIAGSRGEKLFF
D: .; J: TRBJ2-7; size: .; V: TRBV7-2; DNA: TGTGCCAGCAGCTTAGTAGCTCTGATCTCCTACGAGCAGTACTTC; CDR3: CASSLVALISYEQYF
D: .; J: TRBJ2-4; size: .; V: TRBV28; DNA: TGTGCCAGCAGTTTATCAGCAGGGCGGCCCAAAAACATTCAGTACTTC; CDR3: CASSLSAGRPKNIQYF
D: TRBD2; J: TRBJ2-5; size: many; V: TRBV24-1; DNA: TGTGCCACCAGTGATTTGACTAGCGGGGGGAATTTACACTTC; CDR3: CATSDLTSGGNLHF